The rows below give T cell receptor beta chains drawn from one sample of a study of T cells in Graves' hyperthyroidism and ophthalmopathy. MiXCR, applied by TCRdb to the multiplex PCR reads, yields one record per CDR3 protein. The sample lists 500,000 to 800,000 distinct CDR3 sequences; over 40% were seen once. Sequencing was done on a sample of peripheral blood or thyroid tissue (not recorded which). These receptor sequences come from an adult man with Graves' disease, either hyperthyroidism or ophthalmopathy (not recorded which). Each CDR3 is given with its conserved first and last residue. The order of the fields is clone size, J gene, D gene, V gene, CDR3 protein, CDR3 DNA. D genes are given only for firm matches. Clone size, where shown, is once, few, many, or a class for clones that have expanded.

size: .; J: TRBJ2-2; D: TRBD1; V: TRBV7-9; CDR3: CASSFRDRGYTSTGELFF; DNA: TGTGCCAGCAGCTTCCGGGACAGGGGTTACACTAGCACCGGGGAGCTGTTTTTT
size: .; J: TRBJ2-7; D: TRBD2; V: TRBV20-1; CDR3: CSGTSGNYEQYF; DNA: TGCAGTGGGACTAGCGGGAATTACGAGCAGTACTTC
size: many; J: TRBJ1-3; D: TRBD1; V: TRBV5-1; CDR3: CASSGYGTGRGNTIYF; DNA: TGCGCCAGCAGCGGCTACGGGACAGGGAGAGGAAACACCATATATTTT
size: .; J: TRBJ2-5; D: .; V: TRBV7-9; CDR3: CASSQVARQETQYF; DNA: TGTGCCAGCAGCCAAGTGGCTAGACAAGAGACCCAGTACTTC
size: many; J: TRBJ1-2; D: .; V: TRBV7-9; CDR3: CASSSQTGRGYTF; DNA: TGTGCCAGCAGCTCCCAGACAGGTCGGGGCTACACCTTC
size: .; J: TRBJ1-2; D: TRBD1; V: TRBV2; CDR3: CASSFTTGTGVGYTF; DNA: TGTGCCAGCAGTTTTACGACCGGGACAGGGGTTGGCTACACCTTC
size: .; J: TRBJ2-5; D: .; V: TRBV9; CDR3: CASSPDVIETQYF; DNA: TGTGCCAGCTCACCGGATGTCATCGAGACCCAGTACTTC
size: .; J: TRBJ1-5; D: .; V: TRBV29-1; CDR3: CSVQGPNQPQHF; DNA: TGCAGCGTTCAGGGACCGAATCAGCCCCAGCATTTT
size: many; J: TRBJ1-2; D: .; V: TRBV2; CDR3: CASRVPVLNYGYTF; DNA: TGTGCCAGCAGGGTTCCCGTACTTAACTATGGCTACACCTTC
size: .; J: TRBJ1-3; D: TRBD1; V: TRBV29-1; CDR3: CSARDSSGNTIYF; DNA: TGCAGCGCCCGGGACAGCTCTGGAAACACCATATATTTT
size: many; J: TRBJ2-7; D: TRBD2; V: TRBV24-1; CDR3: CATSDSNTGTSGYEQYF; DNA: TGTGCCACCAGTGATTCTAATACCGGGACTAGCGGTTACGAGCAGTACTTC
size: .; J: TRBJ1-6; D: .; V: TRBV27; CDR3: CASNADRHNSPLHF; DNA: TGTGCCAGCAACGCGGACAGACATAATTCACCCCTCCACTTT
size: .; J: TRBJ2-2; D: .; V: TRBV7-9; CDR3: CASSRGKNTGELFF; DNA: TGTGCCAGCAGCCGGGGGAAAAACACCGGGGAGCTGTTTTTT
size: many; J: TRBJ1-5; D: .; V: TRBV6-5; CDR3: CASSPTVGGRPQHF; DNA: TGTGCCAGCAGTCCCACGGTCGGAGGTCGGCCCCAGCATTTT
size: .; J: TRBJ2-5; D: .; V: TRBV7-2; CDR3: CASSPGGAIKTQYF; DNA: TGTGCCAGCAGCCCAGGGGGGGCGATAAAGACCCAGTACTTC
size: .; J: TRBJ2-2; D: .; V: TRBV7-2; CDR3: CASSLEWGSGELFF; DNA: TGTGCCAGCAGCTTAGAGTGGGGATCCGGGGAGCTGTTTTTT
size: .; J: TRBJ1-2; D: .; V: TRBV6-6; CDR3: CASDLAGYTF; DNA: TGTGCCAGCGACCTGGCTGGCTACACCTTC
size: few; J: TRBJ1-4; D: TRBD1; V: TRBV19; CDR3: CASTDIWTGFNEKLFF; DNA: TGTGCCAGTACCGATATCTGGACAGGCTTTAATGAAAAACTGTTTTTT
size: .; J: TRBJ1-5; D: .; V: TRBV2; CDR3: CASTGQSPPQHF; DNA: TGTGCCAGCACCGGACAGTCTCCGCCCCAGCATTTT
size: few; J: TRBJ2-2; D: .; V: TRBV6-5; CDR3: CASNGLRAAGELFF; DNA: TGTGCCAGCAACGGTCTTCGGGCAGCTGGGGAGCTGTTTTTT
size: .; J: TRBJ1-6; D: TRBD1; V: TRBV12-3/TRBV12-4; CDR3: CASSKTGQDNSPLHF; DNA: TGTGCCAGCAGTAAGACGGGACAGGATAATTCACCCCTCCACTTT
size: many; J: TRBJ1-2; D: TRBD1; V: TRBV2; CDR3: CASSTRQGRAANYGYTF; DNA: TGTGCCAGCAGTACCAGACAGGGACGAGCCGCTAACTATGGCTACACCTTC
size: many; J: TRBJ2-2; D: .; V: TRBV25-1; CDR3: CASSVGATGELFF; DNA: TGTGCCAGCAGTGTGGGAGCTACCGGGGAGCTGTTTTTT
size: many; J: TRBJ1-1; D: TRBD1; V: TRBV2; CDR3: CASKTEQGRTEAFF; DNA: TGTGCCAGCAAAACAGAACAGGGGCGCACTGAAGCTTTCTTT
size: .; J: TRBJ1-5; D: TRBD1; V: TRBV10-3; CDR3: CAISPGQGEYSNQPQHF; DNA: TGTGCCATCAGTCCAGGACAGGGGGAATATAGCAATCAGCCCCAGCATTTT
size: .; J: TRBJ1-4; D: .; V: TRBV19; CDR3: CASSRQSTNEKLFF; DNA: TGTGCCAGTAGTCGACAGTCAACTAATGAAAAACTGTTTTTT
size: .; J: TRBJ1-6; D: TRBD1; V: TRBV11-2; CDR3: CASSPRTGRDSPLHF; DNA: TGTGCCAGCAGCCCCCGGACAGGGAGGGATTCACCCCTCCACTTT
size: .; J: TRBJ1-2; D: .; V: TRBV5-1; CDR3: CASSLDGPAGGYTF; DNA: TGCGCCAGCAGCCTGGACGGACCTGCGGGGGGCTACACCTTC
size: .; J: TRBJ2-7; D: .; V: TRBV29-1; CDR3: CSVGSTPRREEQYF; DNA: TGCAGCGTTGGCAGCACGCCACGGCGGGAAGAGCAGTACTTC
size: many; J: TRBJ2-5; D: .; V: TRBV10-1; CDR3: CASSERAAQETQYF; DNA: TGCGCCAGCAGTGAGCGGGCAGCGCAAGAGACCCAGTACTTC
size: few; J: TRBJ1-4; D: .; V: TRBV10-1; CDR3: CASSESRLGSTNEKLFF; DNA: TGCGCCAGCAGTGAGTCGAGGCTCGGATCAACTAATGAAAAACTGTTTTTT
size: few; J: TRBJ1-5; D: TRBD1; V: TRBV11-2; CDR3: CASSLGDRNNQPQHF; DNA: TGTGCCAGCAGCTTAGGGGACAGGAACAATCAGCCCCAGCATTTT
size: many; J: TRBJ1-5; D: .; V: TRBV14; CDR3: CASSQAGGSNQPQHF; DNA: TGTGCCAGCAGCCAAGCCGGGGGAAGCAATCAGCCCCAGCATTTT
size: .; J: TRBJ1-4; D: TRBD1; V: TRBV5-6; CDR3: CASSLVVDREMSEKLFF; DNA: TGTGCCAGCAGCTTGGTGGTGGACAGGGAGATGAGTGAAAAACTGTTTTTT
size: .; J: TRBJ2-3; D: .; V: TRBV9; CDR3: CASSVGGGSTDTQYF; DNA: TGTGCCAGCAGCGTAGGTGGCGGTTCAACGGATACGCAGTATTTT
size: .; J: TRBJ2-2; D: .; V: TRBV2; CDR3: CASTAARGTGELFF; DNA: TGTGCCAGCACCGCGGCACGGGGCACCGGGGAGCTGTTTTTT
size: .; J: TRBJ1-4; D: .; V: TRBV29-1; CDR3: CSVRDATNEKLFF; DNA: TGCAGCGTTCGGGACGCAACTAATGAAAAACTGTTTTTT
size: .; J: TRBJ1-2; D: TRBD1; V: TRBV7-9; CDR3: CASSLGTGLGYTF; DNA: TGTGCCAGCAGTCTCGGGACAGGTTTAGGCTACACCTTC
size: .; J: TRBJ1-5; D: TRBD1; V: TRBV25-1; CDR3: CASGTGGSQPQHF; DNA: TGTGCCAGTGGGACAGGGGGCAGTCAGCCCCAGCATTTT
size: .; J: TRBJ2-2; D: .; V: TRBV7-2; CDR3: CASSLLRTGELFF; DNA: TGTGCCAGCAGCTTACTAAGGACCGGGGAGCTGTTTTTT
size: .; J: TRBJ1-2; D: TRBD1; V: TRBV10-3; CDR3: CAISDPLNPRQGADGYTF; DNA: TGTGCCATCAGTGATCCGTTAAACCCACGACAGGGGGCGGATGGCTACACCTTC
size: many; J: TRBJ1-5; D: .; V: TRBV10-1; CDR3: CASSGLGGCGSNQPQHF; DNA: TGCGCCAGCAGTGGCCTCGGGGGGTGTGGAAGCAATCAGCCCCAGCATTTT
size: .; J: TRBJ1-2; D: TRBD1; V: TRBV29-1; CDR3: CSVGRGNGYTF; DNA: TGCAGCGTTGGCAGGGGGAATGGCTACACCTTC
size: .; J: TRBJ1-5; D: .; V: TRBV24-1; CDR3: CASSGRDGSNQPQHF; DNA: TGTGCCAGCAGCGGACGGGACGGTAGCAATCAGCCCCAGCATTTT
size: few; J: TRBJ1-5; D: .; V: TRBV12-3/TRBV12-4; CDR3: CASSSAGEINQPQHF; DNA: TGTGCCAGCAGTTCTGCAGGCGAGATCAATCAGCCCCAGCATTTT
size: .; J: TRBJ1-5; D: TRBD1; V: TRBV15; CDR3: CATSGQGTNQPQHF; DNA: TGTGCCACCTCGGGACAGGGGACAAATCAGCCCCAGCATTTT
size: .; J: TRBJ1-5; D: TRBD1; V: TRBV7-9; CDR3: CASSFVRGPNQPQHF; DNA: TGTGCCAGCAGTTTCGTCAGGGGGCCAAATCAGCCCCAGCATTTT
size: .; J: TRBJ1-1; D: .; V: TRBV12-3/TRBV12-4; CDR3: CASSLGGARAGTEAFF; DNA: TGTGCCAGCAGTTTAGGAGGGGCCAGGGCGGGTACTGAAGCTTTCTTT
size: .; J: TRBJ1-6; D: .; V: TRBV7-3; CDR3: CAGSQAQGRSPLHF; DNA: TGTGCCGGCAGCCAGGCGCAGGGGCGCTCACCCCTCCACTTT
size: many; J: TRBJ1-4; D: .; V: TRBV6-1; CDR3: CASRSTGKLFF; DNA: TGTGCCAGCCGCTCGACGGGAAAACTGTTTTTT
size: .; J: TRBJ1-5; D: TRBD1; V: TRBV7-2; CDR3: CASSARTGGFQPQHF; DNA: TGTGCCAGCAGCGCCCGGACAGGGGGCTTTCAGCCCCAGCATTTT
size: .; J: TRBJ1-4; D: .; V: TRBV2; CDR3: CASLGKNWAPEKLFF; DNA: TGTGCCAGCTTAGGGAAGAACTGGGCCCCTGAAAAACTGTTTTTT
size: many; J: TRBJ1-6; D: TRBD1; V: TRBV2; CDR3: CASEGQYNSPLHF; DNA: TGTGCCAGCGAGGGACAGTATAATTCACCCCTCCACTTT
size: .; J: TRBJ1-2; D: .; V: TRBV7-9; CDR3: CASKQNYGYTF; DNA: TGTGCCAGCAAACAAAACTATGGCTACACCTTC
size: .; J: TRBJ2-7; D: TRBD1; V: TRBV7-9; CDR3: CASSKDRGDYEQYF; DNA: TGTGCCAGCAGCAAGGACAGGGGGGACTACGAGCAGTACTTC
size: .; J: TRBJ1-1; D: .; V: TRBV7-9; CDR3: CASSPPVANTEAFF; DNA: TGTGCCAGCAGCCCCCCGGTCGCGAACACTGAAGCTTTCTTT
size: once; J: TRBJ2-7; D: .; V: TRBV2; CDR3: CASRETLSSYEQYF; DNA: TGTGCCAGCAGAGAGACACTGAGCTCCTACGAGCAGTACTTC
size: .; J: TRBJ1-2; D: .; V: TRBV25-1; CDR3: CASSATRTVTNYGYTF; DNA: TGTGCCAGCAGTGCTACCCGGACGGTGACTAACTATGGCTACACCTTC
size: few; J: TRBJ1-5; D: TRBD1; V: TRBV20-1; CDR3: CSAQPGTGHNQPQHF; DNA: TGCAGTGCGCAACCCGGGACAGGGCACAATCAGCCCCAGCATTTT
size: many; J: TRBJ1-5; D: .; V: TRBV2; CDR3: CASSADIGSQPQHF; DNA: TGTGCCAGCAGTGCAGACATAGGAAGTCAGCCCCAGCATTTT